The T cell receptor beta chain described here comes from a study of Graves' ophthalmopathy and Graves' hyperthyroidism. Study-wide background: Peripheral blood samples were taken at initial diagnosis, before any treatment.

Amplification of TCR beta CDR3 regions used RNA transcripts. HTBI primers primed a first-round RT-PCR, and a second-round multiplex PCR followed. Using its own MiXCR run on the multiplex PCR reads, TCRdb lists one record per CDR3 protein. The sample has fewer than 600,000 distinct CDR3 sequences; around an eighth are singletons. CDR1 and CDR2 from the germline V gene are MGHRA and YSYEKL. V was cut by 4 bases and J by 5 bases, with 20 bases left in between. The length of the CDR3 is 16 residues. This clonotype was seen only a few times. Every ophthalmopathy donor presented moderate-to-severe activity, CAS ≥3, NOSPECS ≥4 and duration under 3 months. Isolation of PBMCs was performed using 8 to 10 ml of fresh peripheral blood.

Sequences were obtained from blood. This sequence joins TRBV4-1 and TRBJ2-5, with D perhaps being TRBD1 or TRBD2 (6 bases each). The sequence was obtained from a woman aged 25 to 39 with Graves' ophthalmopathy. DNA for the CDR3: TGCGCCAGCAGCCGAGCCCTCGGGGGCCCGGAGGAGACCCAGTACTTC. This sequence encodes CASSRALGGPEETQYF.